This T cell receptor (beta chain) was captured in a study of T-cell memory formation after mild COVID-19. This clonotype was seen a handful of times. Its target is unknown. General observations from the study: CD4+ contracting clones were mainly CM and EM; CD8+ ones, EMRA. Contracting clones from day 15 to 85 had balanced CD4/CD8; later expanders favoured CD4+.

V was trimmed by 0 bases and J by 7 bases, leaving 6 bases between them. The CDR3 contains 13 residues. TCRdb independently ran MiXCR on the 5' RACE reads; one entry per CDR3 protein. Among about 360,000 distinct CDR3 sequences listed, around 13% were seen once. J is TRBJ1-4 and V is TRBV12-3 or TRBV12-4; D remains unclear. The sequenced sample was PBMCs or a T cell subset sorted from them (not recorded which). This TCR was sampled from a man aged 18 to 30 who had mild COVID-19 (a few samples of this study predate the infection). Cell type and time point are not known. The CDR3 loop reads CASSLAGLEKLFF. CDR3 bases: TGTGCCAGCAGTTTAGCCGGGCTTGAAAAACTGTTTTTT.